Following are 19 T cell receptor beta chains from one sample sequenced in a study of T cell repertoires in ileal Crohn's disease. Method: immunoSEQ multiplex PCR; TCRdb's copy keeps in-frame clones and lacks some. The sample has several thousand clones, approximately 80% seen once; the top ten hold about 5%. The sample was ileal tissue. Source of these receptors: an adult with Crohn's disease.

Comment on this clone: Other nucleotide sequences from this sample produce the same CDR3. This chain links TRBV27 with TRBJ1-1; tentatively, D is TRBD1 (6 bases). The CDR3 runs 15 residues. Trimming took 5 bases from V and 0 from J, leaving 13 bases between them. CDR1 is MNHEY and CDR2 is SMNVEV in the germline V gene (reference sequence). The CDR3 region has the DNA TGTGCCAGCAGTCCGGGACAAACTATGAACACTGAAGCTTTCTTT. Encoded protein: CASSPGQTMNTEAFF.

J is TRBJ1-2 and V is TRBV10-3, with 7 bases aligning to TRBD1. There are 16 residues in the CDR3. Germline-derived CDR1 and CDR2 are ENHRY and SYGVKD. The V segment lost 7 bases and the J segment 0 bases; nucleotides outside the gene matches: 11. CDR3 protein: CAITRDSQKSNYGYTF. CDR3 DNA: TGTGCCATCACCCGGGACAGTCAAAAGTCTAACTATGGCTACACCTTC.

The CDR3: CASSPTRQANEKLFF. Written as DNA, the CDR3 is TGTGCCAGCAGCCCCACCCGACAGGCTAATGAAAAACTGTTTTTT. This chain links TRBV7-2 with TRBJ1-4; D perhaps matches TRBD1 (6 bases). Germline V gene sequence: CDR1 SGHTA, CDR2 FQGNSA. Trimming removed 5 bases from V and 3 bases from J, with 13 bases in between. CDR3 length: 15 residues.

This chain's CDR3 is CASSGTEASGVLDTQYF. The DNA for the CDR3 is TGTGCCAGCAGTGGAACGGAGGCGAGCGGGGTCCTCGATACGCAGTATTTT. The rearrangement joins TRBV25-1 to TRBJ2-3; 7 bases map to TRBD2. This CDR3 has 17 amino acids. With 4 bases clipped from V and 6 bases from J, the junction kept 16 bases outside the gene matches. CDR1 is MGHDK, CDR2 SYGVNS, per germline.

The chain links TRBV27 to TRBJ2-1, with a tentative D call TRBD2 (6 bases). CDR3 length: 16 amino acids. Between the trimmed V and J ends, which lost 6 bases and 10 bases, there was a span of 25 bases. Germline V gene sequence: CDR1 MNHEY, CDR2 SMNVEV (reference sequence). The CDR3 nucleotides are TGTGCCAGCAGCTCCCTCCTACCAGGGACTGCTAAGGAGCAGTTCTTC. Translated, it gives CASSSLLPGTAKEQFF.

The CDR3, as DNA: TGTGCCAGCAGTCGGACAGGGACCCACGAGCAGTACTTC. This codes for CASSRTGTHEQYF. The chain joins TRBV6-1 to TRBJ2-7; 8 positions match TRBD1. The CDR3 sequence is 13 residues long. The J segment lost 5 bases and the V segment lost 5 bases, leaving 5 bases of the junction unmatched. In germline, CDR1 is MNHNS, CDR2 SASEGT.

The chain uses TRBV25-1 and TRBJ2-7, with D hard to call. CDR3 length: 14 residues. Trimming cost V 4 bases and J 0 bases, with 10 bases left between them. Per germline, CDR1 MGHDK and CDR2 SYGVNS. CDR3 sequence reads: CASSGAGFSYEQYF. The CDR3, as DNA: TGTGCCAGCAGTGGTGCAGGTTTCTCCTACGAGCAGTACTTC.

The V call is TRBV30, the J call TRBJ1-2, with D unclear. V was pared by 0 bases and J by 4 bases, with 15 bases between. The CDR3 runs to 15 residues. In germline, CDR1 is GTSNPN, CDR2 SVGIG (reference sequence). CDR3 sequence: CAWSVPQSLSYGYTF. In DNA form, the CDR3 reads TGTGCCTGGAGTGTACCCCAAAGCCTAAGCTATGGCTACACCTTC. The whole variable domain, remainder taken from reference TRBV30 and TRBJ1-2, is SQTIHQWPATLVQPVGSPLSLECTVEGTSNPNLYWYRQAAGRGLQLLFYSVGIGQISSEVPQNLSASRPQDRQFILSSKKLLLSDSGFYLCAWSVPQSLSYGYTFGSGTRLTVV.

The J gene is TRBJ2-5, the V gene TRBV7-3, with D possibly matching TRBD2 (6 bases). V was cut by 2 bases and J by 4 bases, with 14 bases left in between. The CDR3 consists of 15 residues. CDR1 is SGHTA, CDR2 FQGTGA, per germline. CDR3 sequence: CASSLRSAGRETQYF. The CDR3, as DNA: TGTGCCAGCAGCTTACGGTCTGCGGGAAGAGAGACCCAGTACTTC.

This clone was observed a handful of times. The V and J genes are TRBV2 and TRBJ1-3; 8 nucleotides match TRBD1. The CDR3 contains 14 residues. The V gene end was trimmed by 4 bases and the J gene end by 4 bases; junction bases not matched to a gene: 3. CDR1 and CDR2 (germline): SNHLY, FYNNEI. The chain's CDR3 is CASSVQGAGNTIYF. For the CDR3, the DNA is TGTGCCAGCAGTGTCCAGGGGGCGGGAAACACCATATATTTT. The variable domain in full, completed from reference TRBV2 and TRBJ1-3, reads EPEVTQTPSHQVTQMGQEVILRCVPISNHLYFYWYRQILGQKVEFLVSFYNNEISEKSEIFDDQFSVERPDGSNFTLKIRSTKLEDSAMYFCASSVQGAGNTIYFGEGSWLTVV.

J is TRBJ2-7 and V is TRBV11-3; D possibly corresponds to TRBD2 (6 bases). Trimming cost V 0 bases and J 3 bases, with 9 bases left between them. The germline gives CDR1 SGHNT, CDR2 YENEEA. The CDR3 contains 14 residues. The CDR3 here is CASSLDDGSYEQYF. The CDR3 nucleotides are TGTGCCAGCAGCTTAGATGACGGGAGCTACGAGCAGTACTTC.

The chain uses TRBV4-2 and TRBJ1-1; 11 bases align to TRBD1. The CDR3 runs 16 residues. The ends lost 0 bases at V and 4 bases at J; junction bases unmatched: 4. Germline CDR1 LGHNA, CDR2 YNFKEQ. The CDR3: CASSQDEGTGGTEAFF. For the CDR3, the DNA is TGTGCCAGCAGCCAAGATGAGGGGACAGGGGGCACTGAAGCTTTCTTT.

V usage is TRBV10-3 and J usage is TRBJ2-5; possible D gene TRBD1, 5 bases. V lost 3 bases, J lost 3 bases, and 5 bases lay in between. In germline, CDR1 is ENHRY, CDR2 SYGVKD. This CDR3 spans 12 amino acids. CDR3 nucleotide sequence: TGTGCCATCAGTGACAGGGAAGAGACCCAGTACTTC. This sequence encodes CAISDREETQYF.

This sequence joins TRBV6-6 and TRBJ1-2, with D maybe TRBD1 (5 bases). Germline CDR1 is MNHNY and CDR2 is SVGAGI (reference sequence). The V end was cut by 8 bases, the J end by 4 bases, with 14 bases between. The CDR3 consists of 13 residues. CDR3 sequence: CASWLQGGYGYTF. CDR3 coding DNA: TGTGCCAGCTGGCTGCAGGGAGGCTATGGCTACACCTTC.

The chain has TRBV5-8 and TRBJ1-5; weak D call: TRBD1 (6 bases). The CDR3 runs 15 residues. CDR1 SGHTS and CDR2 YDEGEE come from the germline V gene. The V and J ends lost 4 bases and 0 bases respectively, with 11 bases between them. The CDR3 loop is CASSPTTGSNQPQHF. CDR3 DNA: TGTGCCAGCAGCCCCACGACAGGTAGCAATCAGCCCCAGCATTTT.

The gene calls are TRBV30 and TRBJ1-5; D unresolved. Germline CDR1 and CDR2: GTSNPN and SVGIG (reference sequence). The CDR3 runs to 13 residues. Trimming left V 3 bases short and J 5 bases short, with 11 bases between. The CDR3 region is CAWSTGDDQPQHF. The CDR3 DNA follows: TGTGCCTGGAGCACGGGAGATGATCAGCCCCAGCATTTT.

V and J are TRBV15 and TRBJ1-5; D uncertain. The V end was cut by 0 bases, the J end by 1 base, with 13 bases between. Germline lookup yields CDR1 LNHNV and CDR2 YYDKDF (reference sequence). This CDR3 is 17 amino acids long. DNA for the CDR3: TGTGCCACCAGCAGAGATATGCCGGAGAGGAGCAATCAGCCCCAGCATTTT. It encodes CATSRDMPERSNQPQHF.

V usage is TRBV21-1 and J usage is TRBJ1-2. TRBV21-1 is a listed pseudogene. The CDR3 has 12 amino acids. The CDR3 loop is CLPRGSNYGYTF. Here the CDR3 DNA reads TGCCTTCCCCGCGGGTCAAACTATGGCTACACCTTC.

This sequence joins TRBV11-3 and TRBJ1-2; 8 nucleotides match TRBD1. Per the germline V gene, CDR1 is SGHNT and CDR2 is YENEEA. CDR3 size: 16 residues. V was pared by 1 base and J by 4 bases, with 8 bases of the junction left unmatched. CDR3 sequence reads: CASSLGSRGQGYGYTF. CDR3 DNA: TGTGCCAGCAGCTTAGGGTCACGCGGACAGGGCTATGGCTACACCTTC.